Sequencing of this TCR beta chain was carried out in a study of cytomegalovirus exposure and HLA in healthy donors (dated by TCRdb to 2017 to 2019). With regard to the full study: An earlier analysis of approximately 640 of the donors reported about 250 Gb of sequence data and 117 million unique TCR beta sequences from about 179 million T cells. An early release that covered about 640 HLA-typed donors contained about 300 gigabases of sequencing data and 65 million to 100 million unique TCR sequences. Of the roughly 400 genotyped donors, over 80% were placed in the genetic ancestry cluster associated with self-reported Caucasian donors. The study was designed to test whether signatures of past pathogen exposure could be identified by cataloging public T cell receptors. Using immunosequencing, the study profiled T cell repertoires from around 680 subjects and related those repertoires to cytomegalovirus serostatus. In addition to the first cohort of 500 to 850 subjects, a separate validation cohort of approximately 110 different subjects was used. The study combined high-throughput TCR immunosequencing, statistical association of individual TCRs with disease status, and machine learning to predict cytomegalovirus infection status. A later analysis re-examined previously published TCR beta repertoires from more than 600 donors and added high-resolution HLA genotyping to investigate patterns of TCR occurrence. Rather than drawing on any new phenotypic data, the later analysis identified candidate immune exposures from TCR beta sequences and the way those sequences occurred across donors. In an earlier analysis of a few hundred of the donors, high-throughput TCR beta sequencing was used to judge whether each TCR beta V gene segment behaved as functional or pseudogenic. Donor age, sex, ethnicity and CMV serostatus were compiled alongside the repertoire data. A later genetic analysis used genome-wide SNP genotypes for about 55% of the 666 donors, treating that subset as a discovery cohort. All discovery cohort repertoires had been generated on a single sequencing platform. HLA typing included class I and class II loci at four-digit resolution. Typing coverage varied by locus: about 629-640 donors for A, B, C, DRB1 and DQB1; 522 for DQA1; nearly 610 for DPA1; approximately 450 for DPB1. About five DR-DQ haplotypes were treated as single units for association and clustering because of strong linkage in the cohort. On average, approximately 250,000 unique TCR beta nucleotide sequences were sequenced per donor among 350 to 400 genotyped donors of the cohort, with roughly a sixth of those sequences being non-productive.

The paper as a whole reports these results and caveats: In an earlier analysis of roughly 500 of the donors, most TCR beta V segments appeared in productive rearrangements about 87% or about 30% of the time, broadly matching IMGT annotations. A further reported finding was that TCR beta sequences accurately predicted the HLA-A and HLA-B alleles for most subjects in the first cohort. An association between a missense DCLRE1C variant and V-gene and J-gene trimming of TCR beta chains was found in a later genetic analysis and replicated in an independent cohort. The study listed 150 to 200 TCR beta chains as associated with cytomegalovirus. According to a later analysis, most CMV-associated TCR beta chains appeared to be HLA-restricted, and the HLA associations seemed to be driven largely by CMV exposure. Most TCR sequences were seen in very few donors, while some public TCRs were found in many individuals. At a false discovery rate of 0.05, a later analysis linked 15,000 to 20,000 TCR beta sequences to specific HLA alleles. In vitro tests confirmed that a few of the cytomegalovirus-associated TCR beta chains recognize cytomegalovirus antigens. The classifier was reported to diagnose cytomegalovirus status with high specificity and sensitivity in both the original cohort and the validation cohort. Correlated functional status among segregating V segments might be attributable to linkage disequilibrium, but an unknown experimental factor could not be ruled out. Roughly uniform sequencing depth across donors was assumed in presence/absence analyses, although this assumption may not hold. The cohort was sequenced for TCR beta chains only, and without alpha or paired-chain data the features that could be detected were limited. In a later analysis, the rate of TCR association differed among HLA loci, with DRB1 alleles having the most associated TCRs and HLA-C alleles having the fewest. Compared with equally common non-associated chains, HLA-associated TCR beta chains in a later analysis were more clonally expanded and had lower generation probabilities. Because some donors lacked HLA typing at each locus, the association tests relied only on the typed subset. The authors suggested that the approach could potentially be extended to other disease states and immunological phenotypes. The sequencing pipeline was judged likely to have produced a cluster of highly shared sequence variants as a technical artifact. Because counts were too low, about 15 rarely observed V segments, including chromosome 9 orphons, were left out of the earlier analysis of some 600 of the donors. In a later analysis, several top co-occurrence clusters were reported to appear linked to parvovirus B19, influenza, CMV and Epstein-Barr virus. When HLA alleles, especially DR and DQ, strongly co-occurred, TCR associations were difficult to assign to individual alleles. CMV serostatus was the only immune exposure information available for the cohort. The 87-base-pair reads could not distinguish some IMGT-functional V segments, including TRBV6-2 and TRBV6-3, so those segments were excluded. A later genetic analysis reported fewer N-insertions in productive TCRs among donors in an Asian-associated ancestry cluster than the approximately 670-donor mean.

Comments on this clone: Its antigen target is currently unknown. No base-level quality is on record; no much larger clone is a single base apart.

There are 15 amino acids in the CDR3, from cysteine to phenylalanine inclusive. This entry keeps only the CDR3 DNA: 45 bases, framed from base 1. Sequences SGHRS (CDR1) and YFSETQ (CDR2) are obtained from the germline V gene. V loses 4 bases at its end and J loses 1 base; junction bases beyond the gene matches: 6. The cohort consisted of fewer than 700 healthy bone marrow donors. Cohort members were all nominally healthy when sampled, although unrecorded immune exposures were likely present. The donor was CMV seronegative and belonged to the group of 380 or so seronegative cohort members. Every donor gave a peripheral blood sample, and the peripheral blood mononuclear cells from that sample were used for TCR beta sequencing. The Qiagen DNeasy Blood Extraction Kit was used to extract genomic DNA from the blood cell samples. The library was generated by the immunoSEQ multiplex PCR assay. A mixture of 60 forward primers for TCR Vbeta segments and 13 reverse primers for TCR Jbeta segments was used in the multiplex PCR. The CDR3 region of rearranged TCR beta genes was amplified from genomic DNA with a multiplex PCR assay. On the Illumina HiSeq System, the amplified TCR beta libraries were sequenced as 87-base-pair reads. The study's processing was this. A later analysis counted around 72 million unique TCR beta chains across the 650 to 700 repertoires, and roughly 10 million of these chains were shared by at least two donors. A nearest-neighbor algorithm error-corrected the raw reads and collapsed the reads into unique sequences, merging closely related sequences to remove PCR and sequencing errors. To assign V, D and J gene segments, CDR3 sequences were aligned to IMGT reference sequences. For a sequence to be retained, at least a six-nucleotide match to both a V gene segment and a J gene segment was required. Rearrangements were called productive when the CDR3 lacked stop codons and stayed in frame with V and J; all others were non-productive. Following IMGT convention, CDR3 was defined as the stretch from the second conserved V-encoded cysteine to the conserved J-encoded phenylalanine. In an earlier analysis of roughly 580 of the donors, sequences lacking an unambiguous match to a single V gene segment were excluded. An earlier analysis of a few hundred of the donors classified V segments as functional when productive rearrangements were above 56.7% and as segregating when the standard deviation between donors was above 5%. To diagnose cytomegalovirus status from the catalog of TCR beta chain sequences, a statistical classification framework was built. In a later analysis, TCR nucleotide sequences were compared against IMGT/GENE-DB human TR gene sequences so that V and J genes could be assigned. In a later analysis, CDR3 sequences and most-parsimonious VDJ recombination scenarios were assigned using the TCRdist pipeline. In a later analysis, each TCR beta chain was defined by its CDR3 amino acid sequence together with its V-gene family, and reads lacking a unique V-gene family were excluded. To address suspected cross-contamination and a sequencing artifact, a later analysis removed some 620 highly shared, low-generation-probability nucleotide sequences. For each public chain, a later analysis derived a clonal expansion index from normalized ranks of inferred template counts within each repertoire. Generation probabilities in a later analysis came from a VDJ recombination model fitted to out-of-frame rearrangements, and those results were checked against IGoR. In a later analysis, TCR-TCR, TCR-HLA and TCR-CMV co-occurrence was scored with hypergeometric tests, and a repertoire-size bias correction was applied to TCR pairs. A later analysis estimated false discovery rates by permuting HLA or CMV assignments 20 times. In a later analysis, co-occurring TCRs were grouped with DBSCAN, and TCRdist sequence similarity was added when clustering was performed within HLA-allele-positive subsets. Co-occurrence clustering excluded repertoires with fewer than 30,000 or more than 120,000 public chains, plus five with anomalous nucleotide sharing. TCRdb retrieved this table from immuneACCESS and kept in-frame rearrangements only. Not all clones are present; in checked studies, unresolved V genes account for under half, and no reason is known for the remainder. V and J calls and clone size are given by that table; D and trimming were obtained from the DNA. This sample is represented by about 220,000 clones; about 74% of them were singletons. The ten most abundant clones make up 1.5% to 2% of the sample.

The receptor comes from a woman aged 30 to 39 in good health and CMV-seronegative. The source material was PBMCs. The V and J segments used are TRBV5-1 and TRBJ2-3; 7 nucleotides in the junction match TRBD2. The DNA reads TGCGCCAGCAGCGTCAGCGGGGAGGGCACAGATACGCAGTATTTT. The encoded protein is CASSVSGEGTDTQYF.